This TCR beta chain was sequenced for a study of technical replicates of blood from several donors. The CDR3 runs 15 residues. Trimming removed 5 bases from V and 4 bases from J; junction bases left unmatched: 2. Germline V gene data show CDR1 as SEHNR and CDR2 as FQNEAQ (reference sequence). Sequencing used immunoSEQ multiplex PCR; TCRdb keeps in-frame clones, though not all of them. The sample lists 95,000 to 100,000 clones; 95% to 96% were seen once. V is TRBV7-9 and J is TRBJ2-3, with 14 positions matching TRBD2. This sequence was found in a human donor in good health. Sequenced material: T cells isolated from PBMCs. The CDR3 nucleotides read TGTGCCAGCAGCGGGACTAGCGGGAGCTCAGATACGCAGTATTTT. It specifies CASSGTSGSSDTQYF. Based on the CDR3 plus reference TRBV7-9 and TRBJ2-3, the full variable domain is DTGVSQNPRHKITKRGQNVTFRCDPISEHNRLYWYRQTLGQGPEFLTYFQNEAQLEKSRLLSDRFSAERPKGSFSTLEIQRTEQGDSAMYLCASSGTSGSSDTQYFGPGTRLTVL.